This TCR beta chain comes out of a study of HIV-infected patients and healthy controls. Regarding the study as a whole: Healthy control repertoires had roughly threefold more distinct CDR3s than untreated HIV+ repertoires, and higher Shannon diversity. Healthy controls shared more CDR3 sequences between individuals than HIV-infected patients did.

The repertoire came from unfractionated whole blood and reflected all unsorted peripheral T cells. About 10 uninfected healthy donors were sampled as controls, four sampled twice around three months apart. RNA came from 2 to 2.5 ml of peripheral blood. In this sample, this clonotype turned up many times. No antigen is known for it. The CDR3 totals 17 residues. Germline V gene lookup returns CDR1 SEHNR and CDR2 FQNEAQ (reference sequence). V was pared by 4 bases and J by 2 bases, with 19 bases between. cDNA was made from approximately 0.55 ug RNA using alpha and beta constant primers. Separate chain-specific third strand synthesis with multiplexing indices produced the alpha and beta libraries. TCRdb reprocessed the 5' RACE reads via MiXCR and lists one record per CDR3 protein. Of 15,000 to 20,000 distinct CDR3 sequences in the sample, more than 7.5% were seen once.

The sequence was obtained from an adult in good health. The sample was blood. V is TRBV7-9 and J is TRBJ2-3; unclear D gene. The CDR3 coding sequence is TGTGCCAGCAGCTCGCGTATGGTCCCCGGGCACACAGATACGCAGTATTTT. Translated, it gives CASSSRMVPGHTDTQYF.